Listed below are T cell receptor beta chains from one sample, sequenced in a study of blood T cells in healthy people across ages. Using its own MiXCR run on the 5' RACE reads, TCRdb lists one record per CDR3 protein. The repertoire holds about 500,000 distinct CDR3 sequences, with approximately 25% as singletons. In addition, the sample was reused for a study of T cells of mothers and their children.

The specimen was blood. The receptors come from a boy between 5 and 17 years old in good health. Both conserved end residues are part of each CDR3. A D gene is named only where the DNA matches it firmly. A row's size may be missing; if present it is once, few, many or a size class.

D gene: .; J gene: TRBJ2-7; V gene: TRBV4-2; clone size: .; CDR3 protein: CASSQLRELKEQYF; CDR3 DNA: TGTGCCAGCAGCCAACTCCGGGAGCTCAAGGAGCAGTACTTC
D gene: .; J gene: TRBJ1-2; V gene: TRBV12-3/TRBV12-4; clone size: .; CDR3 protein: CASRHTGHPNYGYTF; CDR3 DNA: TGTGCCAGCAGACATACAGGGCATCCTAACTATGGCTACACCTTC
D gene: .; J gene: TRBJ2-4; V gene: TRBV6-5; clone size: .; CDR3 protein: CASSYSHRRNNRAKNIQYF; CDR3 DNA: TGTGCCAGCAGTTACAGTCACCGACGTAATAATAGAGCCAAAAACATTCAGTACTTC
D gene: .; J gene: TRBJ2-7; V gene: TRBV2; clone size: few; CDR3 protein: CASSDRSYEQYF; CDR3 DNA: TGTGCCAGCAGTGACAGGAGCTACGAGCAGTACTTC
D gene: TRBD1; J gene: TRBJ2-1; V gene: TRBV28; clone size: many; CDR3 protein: CASRERHRDRGSHFSTYNEQFF; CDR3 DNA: TGTGCCAGCAGGGAGAGACACCGGGACAGGGGGTCTCACTTCTCAACCTACAATGAGCAGTTCTTC
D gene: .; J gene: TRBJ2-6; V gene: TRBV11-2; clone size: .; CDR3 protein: CASDRDIYSGANVLTF; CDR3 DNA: TGTGCCAGCGACCGGGACATATACTCTGGGGCCAACGTCCTGACTTTC
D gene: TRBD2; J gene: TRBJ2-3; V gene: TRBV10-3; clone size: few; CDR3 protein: CAISETNSGRADTQYF; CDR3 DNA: TGTGCCATCAGTGAGACGAATAGCGGGAGGGCCGATACGCAGTATTTT
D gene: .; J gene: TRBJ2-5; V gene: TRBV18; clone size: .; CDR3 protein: CASSPGIGLPKETQYF; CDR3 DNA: TGTGCCAGCTCACCAGGGATCGGACTGCCTAAAGAGACCCAGTACTTC
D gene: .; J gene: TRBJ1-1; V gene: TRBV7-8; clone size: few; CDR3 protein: CASSQPHAMNTEAFF; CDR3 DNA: TGTGCCAGCAGCCAGCCCCACGCCATGAACACTGAAGCTTTCTTT
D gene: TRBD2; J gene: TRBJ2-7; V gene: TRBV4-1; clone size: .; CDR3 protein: CASSSGLAGVLEQYF; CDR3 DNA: TGCGCCAGCAGCTCTGGACTAGCGGGAGTGCTCGAGCAGTACTTC
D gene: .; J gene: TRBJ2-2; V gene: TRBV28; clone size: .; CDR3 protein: CASSFGGQAGELFF; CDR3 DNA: TGTGCCAGCAGTTTTGGGGGCCAGGCCGGGGAGCTGTTTTTT
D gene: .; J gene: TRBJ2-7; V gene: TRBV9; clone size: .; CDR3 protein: CASSVGDVVGEQYF; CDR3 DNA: TGTGCCAGCAGCGTAGGGGACGTTGTGGGCGAGCAGTACTTC
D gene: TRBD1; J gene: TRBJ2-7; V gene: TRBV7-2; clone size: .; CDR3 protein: CTSSFGDSPSYEQYF; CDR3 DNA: TGTACCAGCAGCTTTGGGGACAGCCCCTCCTACGAGCAGTACTTC
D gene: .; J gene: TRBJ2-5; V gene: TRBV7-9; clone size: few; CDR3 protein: CASSPGQKSPKTQYF; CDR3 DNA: TGTGCCAGCAGCCCCGGACAGAAGAGCCCCAAGACCCAGTACTTC
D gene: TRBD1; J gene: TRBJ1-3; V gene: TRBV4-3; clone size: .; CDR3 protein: CASSPTGVGGNTIYF; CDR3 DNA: TGCGCCAGCAGCCCCACAGGGGTTGGGGGAAACACCATATATTTT
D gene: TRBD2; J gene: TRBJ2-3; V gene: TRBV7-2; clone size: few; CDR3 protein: CASSHLAGWTDTQYF; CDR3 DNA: TGTGCCAGCAGCCACCTAGCGGGGTGGACAGATACGCAGTATTTT
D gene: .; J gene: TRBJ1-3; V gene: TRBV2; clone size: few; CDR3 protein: CASSVRGAGNTIYF; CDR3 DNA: TGTGCCAGCAGTGTTCGAGGGGCCGGAAACACCATATATTTT
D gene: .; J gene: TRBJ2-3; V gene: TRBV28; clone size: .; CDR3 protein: CASSLSGLTQYF; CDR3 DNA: TGTGCCAGCAGTTTATCGGGGTTGACGCAGTATTTT
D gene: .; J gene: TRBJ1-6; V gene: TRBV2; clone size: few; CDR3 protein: CASIGVKDDSPLHF; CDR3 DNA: TGTGCCAGCATCGGGGTAAAGGACGATTCACCCCTCCACTTT
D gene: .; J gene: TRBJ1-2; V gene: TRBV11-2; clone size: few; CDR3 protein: CASSFSWTAYGYTF; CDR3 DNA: TGTGCCAGCAGCTTTAGTTGGACTGCATATGGCTACACTTTC
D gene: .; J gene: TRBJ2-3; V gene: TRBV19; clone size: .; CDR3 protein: CASSIAADTQYF; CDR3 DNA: TGTGCCAGTAGTATTGCAGCCGATACGCAGTATTTT
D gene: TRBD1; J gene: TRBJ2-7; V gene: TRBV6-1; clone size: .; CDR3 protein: CARGTGANYEQYF; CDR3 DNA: TGTGCCAGGGGGACAGGGGCAAACTACGAGCAGTACTTC
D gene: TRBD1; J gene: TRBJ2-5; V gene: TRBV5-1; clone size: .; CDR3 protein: CASSLEGTGLTETQYF; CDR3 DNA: TGCGCCAGCAGCTTGGAGGGGACAGGTCTTACGGAGACCCAGTACTTC
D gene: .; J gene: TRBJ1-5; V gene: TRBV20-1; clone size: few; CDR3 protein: CSAREGAMGSNQPQHF; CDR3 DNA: TGCAGTGCTAGAGAGGGGGCTATGGGGAGCAATCAGCCCCAGCATTTT
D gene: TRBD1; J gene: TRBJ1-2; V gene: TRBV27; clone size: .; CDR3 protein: CASSLLGQGAYGYTF; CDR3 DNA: TGTGCCAGCAGTTTATTGGGACAGGGGGCCTATGGCTACACCTTC
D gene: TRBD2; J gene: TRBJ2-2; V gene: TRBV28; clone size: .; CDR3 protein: CATREGRRNTGELFF; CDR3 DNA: TGTGCCACTCGGGAGGGACGGAGAAACACCGGGGAGCTGTTTTTT
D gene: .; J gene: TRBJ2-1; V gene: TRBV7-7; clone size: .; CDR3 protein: CASSLWVASEQFF; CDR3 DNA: TGTGCTAGCAGCTTATGGGTGGCCTCTGAGCAGTTCTTC
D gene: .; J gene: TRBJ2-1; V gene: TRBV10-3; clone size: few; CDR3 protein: CAITREIYNEQFF; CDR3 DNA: TGTGCCATCACCAGAGAAATTTACAATGAGCAGTTCTTC
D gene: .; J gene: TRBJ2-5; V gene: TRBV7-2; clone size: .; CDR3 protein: CASSSGPYLWATQYF; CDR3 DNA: TGTGCCAGCAGCTCTGGCCCTTATCTTTGGGCGACCCAGTACTTC
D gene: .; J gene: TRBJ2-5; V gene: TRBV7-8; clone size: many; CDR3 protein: CASSRGQETQYF; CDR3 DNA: TGTGCCAGCAGCAGAGGACAAGAGACCCAGTACTTC
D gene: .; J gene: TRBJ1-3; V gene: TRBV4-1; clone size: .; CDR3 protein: CASSQGDWEGSGNTIYF; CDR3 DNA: TGCGCCAGCAGCCAAGGGGATTGGGAAGGCTCTGGAAACACCATATATTTT
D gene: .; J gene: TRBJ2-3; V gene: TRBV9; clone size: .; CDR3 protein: CASSQTSSQTDTQYF; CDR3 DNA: TGTGCCAGCAGCCAGACTTCATCCCAGACAGATACGCAGTATTTT
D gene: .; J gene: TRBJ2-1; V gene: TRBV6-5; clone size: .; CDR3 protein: CASSYFSPARSSYNEQFF; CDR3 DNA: TGTGCCAGCAGTTACTTTTCCCCGGCCAGGTCCTCCTACAATGAGCAGTTCTTC
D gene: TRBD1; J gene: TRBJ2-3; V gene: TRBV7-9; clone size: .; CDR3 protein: CASSPTGRKDTQYF; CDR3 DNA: TGTGCCAGCAGCCCGACAGGGAGAAAAGATACGCAGTATTTT
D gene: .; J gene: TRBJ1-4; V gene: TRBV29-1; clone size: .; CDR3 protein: CSAIWADEELFF; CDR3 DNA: TGCAGCGCGATCTGGGCGGATGAAGAACTGTTTTTT
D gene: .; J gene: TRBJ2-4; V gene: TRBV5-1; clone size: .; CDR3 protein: CASSLAWKDIQYF; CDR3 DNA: TGCGCCAGCAGCTTAGCATGGAAGGACATTCAGTACTTC
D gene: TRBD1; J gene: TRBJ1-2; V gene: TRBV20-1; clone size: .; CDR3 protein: CSARDLGQGAGGYAF; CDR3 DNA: TGCAGTGCTAGAGATCTAGGGCAGGGGGCAGGCGGCTACGCCTTC
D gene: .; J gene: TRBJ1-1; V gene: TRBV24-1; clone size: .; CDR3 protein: CATMTGEEAFF; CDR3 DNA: TGTGCCACCATGACAGGCGAGGAAGCTTTCTTT
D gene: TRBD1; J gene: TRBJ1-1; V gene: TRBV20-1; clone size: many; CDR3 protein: CSARTGDTEAFF; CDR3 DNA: TGCAGTGCGCGGACAGGGGACACTGAAGCTTTCTTT
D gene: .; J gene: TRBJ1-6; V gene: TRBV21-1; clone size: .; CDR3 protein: CASSKKGAGSSYNSPLHF; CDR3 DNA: TGTGCCAGCAGCAAAAAAGGGGCCGGAAGCTCCTATAATTCACCCCTCCACTTT
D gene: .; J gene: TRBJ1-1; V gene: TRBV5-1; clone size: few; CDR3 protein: CASSLASGQGHTEAFF; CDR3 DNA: TGCGCCAGCAGCTTGGCCTCGGGCCAGGGGCACACTGAAGCTTTCTTT
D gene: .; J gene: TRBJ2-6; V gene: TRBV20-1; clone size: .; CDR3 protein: CSGRLFTSSGANVLTF; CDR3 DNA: TGCAGTGGACGGCTATTTACGAGCTCTGGGGCCAACGTCCTGACTTTC
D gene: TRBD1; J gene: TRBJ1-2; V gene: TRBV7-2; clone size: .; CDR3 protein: CASSAVGTGTNYGYTF; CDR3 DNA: TGTGCCAGCAGCGCCGTCGGGACAGGGACCAACTATGGCTACACCTTC
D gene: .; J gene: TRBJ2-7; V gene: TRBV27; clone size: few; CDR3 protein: CASSSPTGLYF; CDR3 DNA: TGTGCCAGCAGTTCCCCAACAGGGCTGTACTTC